This TCR beta chain was sequenced for a study of control samples from healthy donors and cancer patients. This table comes from immunoSEQ multiplex PCR, and its TCRdb copy is limited to in-frame clones, with some not included. Of 130,000 or so clones in the sample, about 89% are singletons; the top ten hold approximately 6.8%. Germline assignment: CDR1 SGHAT and CDR2 FQNNGV. The CDR3 covers 12 residues. With 4 bases removed from V and 7 bases from J, the gap between germline ends came to 10 bases. The J gene is TRBJ1-2, the V gene TRBV11-2; D uncertain. Sequenced sample: blood. This receptor was taken from a man aged 18-30 years in good health. The DNA of the CDR3 is TGTGCCAGCAGCTCACCCTATAGTGGCTACACCTTC. Translation: CASSSPYSGYTF.